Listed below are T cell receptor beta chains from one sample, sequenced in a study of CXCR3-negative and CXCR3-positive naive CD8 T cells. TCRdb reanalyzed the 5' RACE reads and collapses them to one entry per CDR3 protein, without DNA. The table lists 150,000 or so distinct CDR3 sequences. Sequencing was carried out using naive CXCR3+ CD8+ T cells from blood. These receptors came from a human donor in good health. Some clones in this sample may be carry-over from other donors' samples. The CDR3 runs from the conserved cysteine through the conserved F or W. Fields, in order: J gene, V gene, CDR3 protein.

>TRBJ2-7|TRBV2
CASSPSMTGTTTRQYF
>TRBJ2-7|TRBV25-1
CASSEGQKTYEQYF
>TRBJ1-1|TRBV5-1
CASSLFPGDMNTEAFF
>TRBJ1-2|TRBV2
CASSEALSQPWGYTF
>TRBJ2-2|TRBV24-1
CATREDTGELFF
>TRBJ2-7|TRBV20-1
CSARDYGQGAYEQYF
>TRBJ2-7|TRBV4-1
CASSQVDIYEQYF
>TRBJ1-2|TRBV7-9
CASSQGLTGTF
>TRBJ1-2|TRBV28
CASNDRSYRSRRGYTF
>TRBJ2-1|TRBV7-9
CASSFSGGAYNEQFF
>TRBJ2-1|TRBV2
CASVMTASYNEQFF
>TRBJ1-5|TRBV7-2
CASSLEGGHYSNQPQHF
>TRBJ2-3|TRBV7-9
CASSHEGLVVMNTQYF
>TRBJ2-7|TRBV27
CASSLSGGGAYEQYF
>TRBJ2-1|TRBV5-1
CASSLAGTSGYFYNEQFF
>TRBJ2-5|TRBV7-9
CASSLGVSDGTQYF
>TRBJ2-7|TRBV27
CASSLYGLGSSYEQYF
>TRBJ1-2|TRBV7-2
CASSPGAGGFAGYTF
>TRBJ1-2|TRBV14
CASSQDPGRYGYTF
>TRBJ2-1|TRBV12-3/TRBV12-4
CASSLRRVDAYNEQFF
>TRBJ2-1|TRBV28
CASSLVAGEPGFF
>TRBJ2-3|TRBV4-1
CASRGWSSGSADTQYF
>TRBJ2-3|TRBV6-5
CASKGRGPDTQYF
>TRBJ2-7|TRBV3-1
CASSPPVYGSPYEQYF
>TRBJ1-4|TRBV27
CASSFLGEGNEKLFF
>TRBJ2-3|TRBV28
CASSSRQGSDTQYF
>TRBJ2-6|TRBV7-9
CASKGSGANVLTF
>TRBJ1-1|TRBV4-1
CASSQDLFPEAFF
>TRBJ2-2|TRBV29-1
CSAMGLAENTGELFF
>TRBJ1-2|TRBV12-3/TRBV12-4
CASSLGRGDGYTF
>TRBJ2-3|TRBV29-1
CSVDRSGQGLDTQYF
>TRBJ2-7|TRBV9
CASSVFGTSDEQYF
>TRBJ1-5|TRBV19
CASMDGARGQPQHF
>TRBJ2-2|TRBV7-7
CASSPGLVTGELFF
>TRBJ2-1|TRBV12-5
CASGFSNEQFF
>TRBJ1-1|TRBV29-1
CSVLGGANTEAFF
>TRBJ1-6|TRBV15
CATSGDSPTSPLHF
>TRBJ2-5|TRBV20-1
CSANSGNLETQYF
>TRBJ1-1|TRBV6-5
CASSYQDSRTEAFF
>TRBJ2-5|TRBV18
CASSPQRTGLQETQYF
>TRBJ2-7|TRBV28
CASSAGHHSYEQYF
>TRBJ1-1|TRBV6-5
CASTLDPDTEAFF
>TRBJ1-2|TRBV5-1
CASSLSPSEAARDYGYTF
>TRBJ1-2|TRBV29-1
CSALRTVNDYGYTF
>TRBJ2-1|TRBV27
CASSLSWALAVYNEQLF
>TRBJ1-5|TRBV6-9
CASRRPQPQHF
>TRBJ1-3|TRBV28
CASSLLPMGTGNTIYF
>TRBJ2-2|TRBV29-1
CSVEDGGASGLTGELFF
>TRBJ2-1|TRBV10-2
CASPFRRAPRDEQFF
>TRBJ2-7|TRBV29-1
CSVEREDRGYEQYF
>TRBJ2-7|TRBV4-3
CASSLWTASYEQYF